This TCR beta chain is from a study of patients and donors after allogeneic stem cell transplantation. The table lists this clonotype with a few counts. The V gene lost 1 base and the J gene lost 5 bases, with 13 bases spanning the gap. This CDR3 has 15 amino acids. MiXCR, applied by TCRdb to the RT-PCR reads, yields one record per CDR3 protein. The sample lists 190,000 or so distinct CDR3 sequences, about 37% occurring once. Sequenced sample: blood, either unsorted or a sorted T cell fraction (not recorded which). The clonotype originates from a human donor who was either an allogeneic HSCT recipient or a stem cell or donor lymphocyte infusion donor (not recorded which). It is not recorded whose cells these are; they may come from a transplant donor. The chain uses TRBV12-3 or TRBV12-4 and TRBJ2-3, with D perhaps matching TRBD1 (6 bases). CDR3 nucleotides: TGTGCCAGCAGTTTAGGGCAGGGGCCCATAGATACGCAGTATTTT. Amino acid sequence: CASSLGQGPIDTQYF.